What follows are 7 T cell receptor beta chains derived from one specimen sequenced in a study of OX40 agonist ivuxolimab in advanced cancers. Method: immunoSEQ multiplex PCR; TCRdb's copy keeps in-frame clones and lacks some. This table has around 67,000 clones, around four fifths appearing once. The starting material was CD4+ or CD8+ T cells sorted from blood, obtained in a trial of the OX40 agonist ivuxolimab. These receptors came from an adult with an advanced solid tumor such as melanoma, head and neck, liver or kidney cancer.

This clone was observed once. The V and J genes are TRBV18 and TRBJ1-1, with D possibly TRBD1 on 6 matching bases. The germline V and J ends were trimmed by 3 bases and 5 bases, with 13 bases remaining between them. The CDR3 runs to 14 residues. CDR1 is KGHSH and CDR2 is LQKENI in the germline V gene. CDR3 in amino acids: CASSPSGVGTEAFF. The DNA of the CDR3 is TGTGCCAGCTCACCGTCAGGGGTTGGGACTGAAGCTTTCTTT. The full variable domain, completed using reference TRBV18 and TRBJ1-1, is NAGVMQNPRHLVRRRGQEARLRCSPMKGHSHVYWYRQLPEEGLKFMVYLQKENIIDESGMPKERFSAEFPKEGPSILRIQQVVRGDSAAYFCASSPSGVGTEAFFGQGTRLTVV.

This chain joins TRBV7-2 and TRBJ1-5, with D perhaps matching TRBD1 (6 bases). The length of the CDR3 is 16 residues. CDR1 is SGHTA, CDR2 FQGNSA, per germline. Trimming removed 3 bases from V and 0 bases from J, with 12 bases in between. As DNA, the CDR3 is TGTGCCAGCAGCTTCGGACAGCCCTCTAGCAATCAGCCCCAGCATTTT. Translating it yields CASSFGQPSSNQPQHF.

V gene TRBV30 combines with J gene TRBJ2-7; 10 bases align to TRBD1. This CDR3 comprises 14 residues. Germline values: CDR1 GTSNPN, CDR2 SVGIG (reference sequence). V was pared by 0 bases and J by 3 bases, with 2 bases of the junction left unmatched. CDR3 nucleotides: TGTGCCTGGAGTGTAGGGACAGGGGTCTACGAGCAGTACTTC. Translated, it gives CAWSVGTGVYEQYF.

This clone was seen just once. The CDR3 spells CSPAEAGHEQFF. In DNA, the CDR3 is TGCAGCCCGGCCGAAGCGGGTCATGAGCAGTTCTTC. The chain uses TRBV29-1 and TRBJ2-1, with D possibly being TRBD2 (6 bases). Trimming left V 8 bases short and J 8 bases short, with 16 bases between. Germline V CDR1 and CDR2: SQVTM, ANQGSEA. This CDR3 spans 12 amino acids.

The gene calls are TRBV13 and TRBJ2-1; 10 bases agree with TRBD2. The CDR3 length is 15 residues. CDR1 is PRHDT and CDR2 is FYEKMQ in the germline V gene (reference sequence). V was clipped by 4 bases and J by 3 bases; unmatched bases: 3. The CDR3 sequence is CASSSTSGFYNEQFF. CDR3 sequence (DNA): TGTGCCAGCAGCTCGACTAGCGGGTTCTACAATGAGCAGTTCTTC.

The chain joins TRBV7-2 to TRBJ2-3, with a possible D match to TRBD2 (5 bases). The CDR3 consists of 14 residues. In germline, CDR1 is SGHTA, CDR2 FQGNSA. V was clipped by 6 bases and J by 1 base, with 11 bases between them. The CDR3 region is CASRRPAGTDTQYF. CDR3 DNA sequence: TGTGCCAGCAGGAGGCCAGCGGGCACAGATACGCAGTATTTT.

V usage is TRBV18 and J usage is TRBJ2-7; TRBD1 or TRBD2 may be the D gene (5 bases each). The CDR3 length is 15 residues. V shed 2 bases and J shed 5 bases, with 16 bases lying between them. CDR1 is KGHSH, CDR2 LQKENI, per germline. In nucleotides, the CDR3 is TGTGCCAGCTCACCAAGTCGGGCCCTGGGGGACGAGCAGTACTTC. Protein product: CASSPSRALGDEQYF.